This T cell receptor (beta chain) was recorded in a study of spatial heterogeneity in lung cancer. The table lists this clonotype with a few counts. The time point was: sample taken at primary tumor resection. A total of fewer than 80 untreated early-stage non-small cell lung cancer patients served as donors. The CDR3 covers 14 residues. The V end was cut by 0 bases, the J end by 4 bases, with 9 bases between. Germline lookup yields CDR1 SGDLS and CDR2 YYNGEE. Every TCR cDNA molecule bore its own unique molecular identifier. TCRdb re-called the 5' RACE reads with MiXCR, one entry per CDR3 protein. Of about 80,000 distinct CDR3 sequences listed, 8% were seen once; the top ten hold approximately 6.3%.

The TCR comes from a male donor with early-stage non-small cell lung cancer. V is TRBV9 and J is TRBJ2-3; either TRBD1 or TRBD2 may supply D (5 bases each). The sample in question was PBMCs, obtained at surgery. This CDR3 is CASSVATGPDTQYF. The CDR3 coding sequence is TGTGCCAGCAGCGTAGCTACGGGGCCAGATACGCAGTATTTT. Looking up the rest from reference TRBV9 and TRBJ2-3 gives the full variable domain: DSGVTQTPKHLITATGQRVTLRCSPRSGDLSVYWYQQSLDQGLQFLIQYYNGEERAKGNILERFSAQQFPDLHSELNLSSLELGDSALYFCASSVATGPDTQYFGPGTRLTVL.